These 10 T cell receptor beta chains were sequenced from one sample in a study of a mutant IDH1 vaccine in newly diagnosed glioma. TCRdb keeps only in-frame clones here, not all; method: immunoSEQ multiplex PCR. The sample includes about 64,000 clones, 74% of them seen just once. Described time point: week 35, safety follow-up. Doses of 300 ug of mutant IDH1 20-mer peptide were given with topical imiquimod. Their cognate antigens are unknown. The sample here was PBMCs, taken from a glioma patient whose treatment included an IDH1 peptide vaccine. Receptor source: a man in his forties or fifties with glioma.

A few counts support this clone. The genes are TRBV7-9 and TRBJ1-1; 7 positions match TRBD1. V gave up 5 bases and J gave up 5 bases; unmatched junction bases: 8. This CDR3 spans 14 amino acids. The germline V gene has CDR1 SEHNR and CDR2 FQNEAQ (reference sequence). The DNA of the CDR3 is TGTGCCAGCAGCGCCACAGGGGCGGGGACTGAAGCTTTCTTT. The encoded protein is CASSATGAGTEAFF.

This clone was recorded only once. The J gene is TRBJ2-5, the V gene TRBV5-4; D gene unclear. Trimming cost V 2 bases and J 2 bases, with 7 bases left between them. This CDR3 is built from 13 residues. Germline CDR1 and CDR2: SGHNT and YYREEE (reference sequence). CDR3 region: CASSFPRQETQYF. Here the CDR3 DNA reads TGTGCCAGCAGCTTCCCGAGACAAGAGACCCAGTACTTC. Complete variable domain (other parts from reference TRBV5-4 and TRBJ2-5): ETGVTQSPTHLIKTRGQQVTLRCSSQSGHNTVSWYQQALGQGPQFIFQYYREEENGRGNFPPRFSGLQFPNYSSELNVNALELDDSALYLCASSFPRQETQYFGPGTRLLVL.

This clone was seen only once. This chain uses TRBV6-5 with TRBJ2-5; possibly TRBD1 for D (6 bases). CDR1 and CDR2 from the germline V gene are MNHEY and SVGAGI. Trimming stripped 7 bases from V and 5 bases from J, with 14 bases between. The CDR3 spans 13 residues. CDR3 in DNA: TGTGCCAGCACCAAACAGGGAAGGGAGACCCAGTACTTC. This gives the protein CASTKQGRETQYF.

The rearrangement joins TRBV27 to TRBJ1-5; the match to TRBD1 covers 8 bases. CDR3 length: 20 residues. Germline V lookup: CDR1 MNHEY, CDR2 SMNVEV (reference sequence). Unmatched junction bases numbered 15, after V lost 2 bases and J lost 0 bases. The CDR3 is CASSLRGPGQGYYSNQPQHF. The CDR3 coding sequence is TGTGCCAGCAGTTTAAGAGGCCCCGGACAGGGTTACTATAGCAATCAGCCCCAGCATTTT.

J is TRBJ2-1 and V is TRBV5-1; D is ambiguous. The V end lost 1 base, the J end lost 5 bases, and 16 bases lay between the germline ends. Germline V CDR1 and CDR2: SGHRS, YFSETQ. The CDR3 extends over 16 amino acids. CDR3 protein: CASSLSPPPNNNEQFF. Here the CDR3 DNA reads TGCGCCAGCAGCTTGAGCCCCCCCCCGAACAACAATGAGCAGTTCTTC.

The J gene is TRBJ2-5, the V gene TRBV19; D remains unclear. Germline loops: CDR1 LNHDA, CDR2 SQIVND (reference sequence). V was cut by 1 base and J by 1 base, with 7 bases left in between. The CDR3 length is 14 residues. The CDR3 DNA follows: TGTGCCAGTAGTATAGGAGGCTTCCAAGAGACCCAGTACTTC. This sequence encodes CASSIGGFQETQYF.

The CDR3 protein is CASSLVAHEQYF. The CDR3 DNA reads as TGCGCCAGCAGCTTGGTCGCCCACGAGCAGTACTTC. This chain joins TRBV5-1 and TRBJ2-7, with D hard to call. Looked up from germline, CDR1 is SGHRS and CDR2 is YFSETQ. The CDR3 consists of 12 residues. Trimming removed 0 bases from V and 5 bases from J, with 6 bases in between.

V and J are TRBV5-8 and TRBJ1-2; D not resolved. Per germline, CDR1 SGHTS and CDR2 YDEGEE. With 5 bases removed from V and 0 bases from J, the gap between germline ends came to 17 bases. This CDR3 has 16 residues. The CDR3 coding sequence is TGTGCCAGCAGTCCCAGTTCGGCTCAGACTAACTATGGCTACACCTTC. Translated, it gives CASSPSSAQTNYGYTF. Combining the CDR3 with reference TRBV5-8 and TRBJ1-2 gives the whole variable domain EAGVTQSPTHLIKTRGQQATLRCSPISGHTSVYWYQQALGLGLQFLLWYDEGEERNRGNFPPRFSGRQFPNYSSELNVNALELEDSALYLCASSPSSAQTNYGYTFGSGTRLTVV.

The genes are TRBV7-2 and TRBJ2-3, with 8 bases matching TRBD1. J was trimmed by 6 bases and V by 3 bases; bases with no gene match: 11. Germline V lookup: CDR1 SGHTA, CDR2 FQGNSA. There are 16 residues in the CDR3. The CDR3 sequence is CASSLDFGQGGDTQYF. The CDR3, as DNA: TGTGCCAGCAGCTTGGACTTCGGACAGGGCGGGGATACGCAGTATTTT.

This chain connects TRBV30 to TRBJ1-2; D might be TRBD1 (6 bases). CDR1 is GTSNPN and CDR2 is SVGIG in the germline V gene (reference sequence). The ends were cut back, 2 bases at V and 0 bases at J, with 13 bases in the middle. The CDR3 has 15 residues. DNA of the CDR3: TGTGCCTGGAGTCTTCGGGGGCGCCCTAACTATGGCTACACCTTC. The encoded protein is CAWSLRGRPNYGYTF.